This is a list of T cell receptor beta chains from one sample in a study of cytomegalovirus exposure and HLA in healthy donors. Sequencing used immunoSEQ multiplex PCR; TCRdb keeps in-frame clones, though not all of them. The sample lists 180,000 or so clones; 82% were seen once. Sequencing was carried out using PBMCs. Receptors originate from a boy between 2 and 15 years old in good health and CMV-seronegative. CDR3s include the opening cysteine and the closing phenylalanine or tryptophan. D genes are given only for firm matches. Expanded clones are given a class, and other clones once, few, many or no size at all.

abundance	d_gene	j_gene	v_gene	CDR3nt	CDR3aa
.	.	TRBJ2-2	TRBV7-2	TGTGCCAGCAGTTTCAGCACAGCGAACACCGGGGAGCTGTTTTTT	CASSFSTANTGELFF
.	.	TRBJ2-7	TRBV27	TGTGCCAGCGCTCACACAAGATCCTACGAGCAGTACTTC	CASAHTRSYEQYF
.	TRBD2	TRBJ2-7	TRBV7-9	TGTGCCAGCAGCTTAGGGGACATCGGGGGGGGTTTCGACGAGCAGTACTTC	CASSLGDIGGGFDEQYF
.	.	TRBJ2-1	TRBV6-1	TGTGCCAGCAGTGAAATGGTCCGGGGATCCTACAATGAGCAGTTCTTC	CASSEMVRGSYNEQFF
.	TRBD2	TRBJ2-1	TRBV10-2	TGCGCCAGCAGTGGGGCGTCTAGCGGGTACAATGAGCAGTTCTTC	CASSGASSGYNEQFF
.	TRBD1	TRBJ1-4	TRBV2	TGTGCCAGCAGAGCCGCAGGACAGGGGGGGGGTAAACTGTTTTTT	CASRAAGQGGGKLFF
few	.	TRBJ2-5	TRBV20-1	TGCAGTGCTAGCCACGGGACCCAGTACTTC	CSASHGTQYF
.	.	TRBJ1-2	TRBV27	TGTGCCAGCAGTTTATCGACAGGCCCTAACTATGGCTACACCTTC	CASSLSTGPNYGYTF
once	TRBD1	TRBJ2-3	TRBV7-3	TGTGCCAGCAGCTCAGGGGGTTCTAGCACAGATACGCAGTATTTT	CASSSGGSSTDTQYF
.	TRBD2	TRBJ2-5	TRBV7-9	TGTGCCAGCAGCTTGACTAGCGGGGGGGCCGAGACCCAGTACTTC	CASSLTSGGAETQYF
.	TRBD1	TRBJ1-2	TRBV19	TGTGCCAGTAGTAGAACAGGGGGAGGCTACACCTTC	CASSRTGGGYTF
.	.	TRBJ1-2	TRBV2	TGTGCCAGCAGTGAAACTCTGAGTAGCTACACCTTC	CASSETLSSYTF
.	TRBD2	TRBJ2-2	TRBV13	TGTGCCAGCAGCTTAGCGGGGCTAGCGGGGGCCATGAACACCGGGGAGCTGTTTTTT	CASSLAGLAGAMNTGELFF
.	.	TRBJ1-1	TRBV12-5	TGTGCTAGTCGGAGGAGACAGGACACTGAAGCTTTCTTT	CASRRRQDTEAFF
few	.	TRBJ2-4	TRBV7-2	TGTGCCAGCAGCTTATTGGCGGTGGCCATTCAGTACTTC	CASSLLAVAIQYF
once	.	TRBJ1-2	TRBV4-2	TGTGCCAGCAGCCCCCAGGGTCGGGCTAATGGCTACACCTTC	CASSPQGRANGYTF
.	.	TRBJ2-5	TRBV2	TGTGCCAGCAGTTCTGACAGAGAGACCCAGTACTTC	CASSSDRETQYF
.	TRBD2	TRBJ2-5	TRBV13	TGTGCCAGCAGCTTACTCCTAGCGGGGGAGGAGACCCAGTACTTC	CASSLLLAGEETQYF
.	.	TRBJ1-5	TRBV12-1	TGTGCCAGCAGCTTCAGGAGGGAAATTAGCAATCAGCCCCAGCATTTT	CASSFRREISNQPQHF
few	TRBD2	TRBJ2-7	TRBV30	TGTGCCTGGAGTGCTAGCGGGGGGGGGCAGTACTTC	CAWSASGGGQYF
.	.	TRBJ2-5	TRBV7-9	TGTGCCAGCAGCTTGGAAGGGGGGGTCGCGGAGACCCAGTACTTC	CASSLEGGVAETQYF
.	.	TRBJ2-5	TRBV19	TGTGCCAGTAAGAGACAGGAGTCGGGGAGAACCCAGTACTTC	CASKRQESGRTQYF
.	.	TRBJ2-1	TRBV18	TGTGCCAGCTCCTTATACAATGAGCAGTTCTTC	CASSLYNEQFF